This T cell receptor beta chain was found in a study of T cell changes during pregnancy in multiple sclerosis. With 0 bases clipped from V and 5 bases from J, the junction kept 7 bases outside the gene matches. CDR1 is LGHNA and CDR2 is YNFKEQ in the germline V gene. The length of the CDR3 is 17 residues. Using immunoSEQ multiplex PCR, the repertoire was profiled, and TCRdb retains in-frame clones only, with some absent. Here the sample spans about 100,000 clones, 80% to 95% being singletons. The sequence came from a female donor with multiple sclerosis, enrolled in a pregnancy study. V gene TRBV4-2 combines with J gene TRBJ2-3; 11 nucleotides align to TRBD2. The sample in question was peripheral blood, obtained in the second trimester of pregnancy. CDR3 loop: CASSQEVVAGGQDTQYF. The CDR3, as DNA: TGTGCCAGCAGCCAAGAGGTGGTAGCGGGAGGGCAAGATACGCAGTATTTT.